Sequencing of this TCR beta chain was carried out in a study of control samples from healthy donors and cancer patients. Only in-frame clones appear in the TCRdb table, and some are missing; sequencing was by immunoSEQ multiplex PCR. The data show 160,000 or so clones, around 95% seen once. Germline lookup yields CDR1 SGHRS and CDR2 YFSETQ. V was cut by 1 base and J by 7 bases, with 24 bases left in between. The CDR3 has 18 amino acids. The receptor was isolated from a woman aged 40 to 50 in good health. The specimen was blood. The chain combines TRBV5-1 with TRBJ1-5, with a tentative D call TRBD1 (5 bases). The CDR3 spells CASSLKPAGSIAEQPQHF. Here the CDR3 DNA reads TGCGCCAGCAGCTTGAAACCGGCAGGGTCTATAGCGGAGCAGCCCCAGCATTTT.